Each of the 8 T cell receptor beta chains below was sequenced from the same sample in a study of blood T cells in healthy people across ages. PCR was performed a second time for roughly 7 to 11 cycles using a sample-barcoded 5' primer and a J-beta primer mix. Using its own MiXCR run on the 5' RACE reads, TCRdb lists one record per CDR3 protein. The profile shows 700,000 to 800,000 distinct CDR3 sequences, roughly 41% of them singletons. The specimen was blood. The origin of the receptors is a woman aged 55-69 years in good health.

This clonotype was counted ten times or more. The chain links TRBV6-6 to TRBJ2-3; 9 bases agree with TRBD2. The CDR3 has 17 amino acids. Germline-derived CDR1 and CDR2 are MNHNY and SVGAGI (reference sequence). V was pared by 4 bases and J by 5 bases, with 13 bases of the junction left unmatched. The CDR3 spells CASSSYSGGMRRDTQYF. The CDR3 bases are TGTGCCAGCAGTTCCTATAGCGGGGGAATGAGACGAGATACGCAGTATTTT.

This clonotype turned up a few times. This sequence joins TRBV27 and TRBJ2-3, with a tentative D call TRBD1 (6 bases). V lost 6 bases and J lost 2, with 12 bases in between. The CDR3 covers 14 residues. Germline CDR1 reads MNHEY; CDR2 reads SMNVEV (reference sequence). The CDR3 region is CASSHLGATDTQYF. As DNA, the CDR3 is TGTGCCAGCAGCCACCTGGGGGCCACAGATACGCAGTATTTT.

The V call is TRBV28, the J call TRBJ1-5; D gene ambiguous. The ends were cut back, 6 bases at V and 1 base at J, with 7 bases in the middle. The germline gives CDR1 MDHEN, CDR2 SYDVKM. The CDR3 is made up of 13 amino acids. CDR3 sequence reads: CASRSPSNQPQHF. The CDR3 nucleotides read TGTGCCAGCAGATCCCCAAGCAATCAGCCCCAGCATTTT.

This clonotype has more than one count but fewer than ten. The chain carries TRBV12-3 or TRBV12-4 and TRBJ1-5, with D unresolved. The V and J ends lost 5 bases and 2 bases respectively, with 10 bases between them. This CDR3 spans 14 amino acids. For the CDR3, the DNA is TGTGCCAGCAGTCCCACGTCCGGCAATCAGCCCCAGCATTTT. It specifies CASSPTSGNQPQHF.

This chain's CDR3 is CASSLFATNEKLFF. In nucleotides, the CDR3 is TGTGCCAGCAGCCTCTTCGCAACTAATGAAAAACTGTTTTTT. The chain joins TRBV7-9 to TRBJ1-4; D unresolved. The germline V gene has CDR1 SEHNR and CDR2 FQNEAQ (reference sequence). This CDR3 is built from 14 residues. V was cut by 5 bases and J by 0 bases, with 7 bases left in between.

V is TRBV18 and J is TRBJ1-1; D is possibly TRBD1 (5 bases). With 5 bases removed from V and 0 bases from J, the gap between germline ends came to 13 bases. The CDR3 consists of 15 residues. Germline loops: CDR1 KGHSH, CDR2 LQKENI. CDR3 residues: CASSTQGGLNTEAFF. The DNA for the CDR3 is TGTGCCAGCTCAACTCAGGGCGGCCTGAACACTGAAGCTTTCTTT.

A few counts support this clonotype. The chain uses TRBV4-3 and TRBJ2-3, with 8 bases fitting TRBD2. V lost 1 base to trimming and J lost 1 base; unmatched junction nucleotides: 13. Per the germline V gene, CDR1 is LGHNA and CDR2 is YSLEER. CDR3 length equals 19 residues. The CDR3 DNA reads TGCGCCAGCAGCCAAGGTTTGTCGTCAATGACTAGCGGCACAGATACGCAGTATTTT. Amino acids: CASSQGLSSMTSGTDTQYF.

This clonotype was detected a few times. The V gene is TRBV7-9, the J gene TRBJ2-1; 10 nucleotides match TRBD2. This CDR3 spans 16 amino acids. With V trimmed by 5 bases and J by 7 bases, 11 bases remained unmatched. Per germline, CDR1 SEHNR and CDR2 FQNEAQ (reference sequence). In DNA, the CDR3 is TGTGCCAGCAGCCCGATTAGCGGGAGGCCGAGGAATGAGCAGTTCTTC. Translated, it gives CASSPISGRPRNEQFF. The variable domain in full, completed from reference TRBV7-9 and TRBJ2-1, reads DTGVSQNPRHKITKRGQNVTFRCDPISEHNRLYWYRQTLGQGPEFLTYFQNEAQLEKSRLLSDRFSAERPKGSFSTLEIQRTEQGDSAMYLCASSPISGRPRNEQFFGPGTRLTVL.